This entry concerns a single T cell receptor (beta chain). V lost 1 base to trimming and J lost 5 bases, with 6 bases between them. The CDR3 has 13 amino acids. The germline V gene encodes CDR1 SGHTA and CDR2 FQGTGA. This sample was taken from a study of blood T cell repertoires in COVID-19. In the study overall: From the United States, Italy and Spain came samples of acute and convalescent COVID-19.

This table comes from immunoSEQ multiplex PCR, and its TCRdb copy is limited to in-frame clones, with some not included. The data contain 150,000 to 200,000 clones, roughly 84% of them seen just once; the ten biggest clones take up about 10%. The chain links TRBV7-3 to TRBJ2-1; D possibly corresponds to TRBD1 (6 bases). The sample consisted of peripheral blood. The receptor was derived from a woman of 80 years or more with active or convalescent COVID-19. Written as DNA, the CDR3 is TGTGCCAGCAGCTTAAACAGGGACAATGAGCAGTTCTTC. Its translation is CASSLNRDNEQFF.